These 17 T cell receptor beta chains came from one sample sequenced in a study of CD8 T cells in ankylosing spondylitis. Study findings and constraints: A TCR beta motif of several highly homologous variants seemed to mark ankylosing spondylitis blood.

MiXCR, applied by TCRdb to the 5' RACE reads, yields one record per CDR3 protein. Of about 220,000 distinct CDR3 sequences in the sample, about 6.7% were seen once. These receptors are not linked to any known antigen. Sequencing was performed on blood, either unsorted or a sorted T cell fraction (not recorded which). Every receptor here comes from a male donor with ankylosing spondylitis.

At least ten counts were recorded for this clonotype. CDR3 DNA: TGTGCCAGCTCACACCCGGGGGGGCGGACTGAAGCTTTCTTT. Amino acid sequence: CASSHPGGRTEAFF. The rearrangement joins TRBV12-3 or TRBV12-4 to TRBJ1-1; a weak D match, TRBD1 (6 bases). V gave up 8 bases and J gave up 5 bases, with 18 bases separating them. This CDR3 is 14 amino acids long.

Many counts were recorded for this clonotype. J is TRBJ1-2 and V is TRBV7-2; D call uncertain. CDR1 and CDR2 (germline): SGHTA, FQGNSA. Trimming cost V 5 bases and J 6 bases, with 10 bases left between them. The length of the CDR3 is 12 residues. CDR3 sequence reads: CASSTYEHGYTF. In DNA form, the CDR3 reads TGTGCCAGCAGCACCTACGAGCATGGCTACACCTTC.

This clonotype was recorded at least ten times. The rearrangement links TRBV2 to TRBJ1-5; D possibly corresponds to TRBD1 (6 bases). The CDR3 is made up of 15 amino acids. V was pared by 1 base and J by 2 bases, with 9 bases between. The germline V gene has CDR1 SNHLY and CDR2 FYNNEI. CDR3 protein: CASSEGGGGNQPQHF. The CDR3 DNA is TGTGCCAGCAGTGAAGGCGGGGGCGGCAATCAGCCCCAGCATTTT.

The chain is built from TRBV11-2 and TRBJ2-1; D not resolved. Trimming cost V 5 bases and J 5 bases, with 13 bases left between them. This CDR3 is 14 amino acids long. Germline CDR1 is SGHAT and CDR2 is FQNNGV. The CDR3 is CASSLPTDHNEQFF. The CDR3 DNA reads TGTGCCAGCAGCCTTCCGACGGATCACAATGAGCAGTTCTTC.

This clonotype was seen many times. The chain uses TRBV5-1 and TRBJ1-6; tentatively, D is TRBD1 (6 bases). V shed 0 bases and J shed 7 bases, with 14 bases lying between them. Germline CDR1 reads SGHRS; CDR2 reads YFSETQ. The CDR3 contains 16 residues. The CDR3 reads CASSLAVTGRNSPLHF. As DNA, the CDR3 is TGCGCCAGCAGCTTGGCCGTGACAGGACGCAATTCACCCCTCCACTTT.

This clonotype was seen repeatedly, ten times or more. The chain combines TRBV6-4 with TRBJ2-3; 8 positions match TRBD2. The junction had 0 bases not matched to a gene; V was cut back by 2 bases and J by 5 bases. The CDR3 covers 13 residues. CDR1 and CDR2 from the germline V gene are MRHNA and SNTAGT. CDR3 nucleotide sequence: TGTGCCAGCAGTGACACTAGCGGAGATACGCAGTATTTT. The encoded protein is CASSDTSGDTQYF.

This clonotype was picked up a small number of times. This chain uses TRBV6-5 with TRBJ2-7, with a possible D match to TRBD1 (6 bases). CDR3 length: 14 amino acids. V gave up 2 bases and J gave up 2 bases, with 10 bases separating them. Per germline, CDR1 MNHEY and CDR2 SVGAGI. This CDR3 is CASSYGDTAYEQYF. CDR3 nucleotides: TGTGCCAGCAGTTACGGGGACACAGCCTACGAGCAGTACTTC.

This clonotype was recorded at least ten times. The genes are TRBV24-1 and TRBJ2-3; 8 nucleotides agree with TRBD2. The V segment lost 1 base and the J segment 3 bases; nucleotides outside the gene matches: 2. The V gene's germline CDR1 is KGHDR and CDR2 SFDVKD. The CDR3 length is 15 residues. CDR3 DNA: TGTGCCACCAGTGATTTAGCGGGAGCTACAGATACGCAGTATTTT. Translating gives CATSDLAGATDTQYF.

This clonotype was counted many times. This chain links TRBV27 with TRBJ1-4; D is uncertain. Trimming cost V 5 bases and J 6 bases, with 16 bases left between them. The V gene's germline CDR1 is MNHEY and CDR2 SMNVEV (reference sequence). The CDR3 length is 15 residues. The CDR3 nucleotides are TGTGCCAGCAGTCGCTCGGACGGGGTATATGAAAAACTGTTTTTT. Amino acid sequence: CASSRSDGVYEKLFF.

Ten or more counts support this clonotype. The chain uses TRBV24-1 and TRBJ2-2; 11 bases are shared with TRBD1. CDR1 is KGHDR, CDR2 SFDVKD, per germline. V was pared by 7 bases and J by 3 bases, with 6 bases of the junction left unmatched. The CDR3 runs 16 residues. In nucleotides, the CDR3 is TGTGCCACCAGCGGGACAGGGGGGAAGGACACCGGGGAGCTGTTTTTT. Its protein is CATSGTGGKDTGELFF.

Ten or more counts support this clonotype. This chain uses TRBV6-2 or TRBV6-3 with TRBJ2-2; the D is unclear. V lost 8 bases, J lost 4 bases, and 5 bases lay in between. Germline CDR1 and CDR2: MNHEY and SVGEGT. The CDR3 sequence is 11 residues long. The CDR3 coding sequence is TGTGCCAGCGGGGTCACCGGGGAGCTGTTTTTT. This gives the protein CASGVTGELFF.

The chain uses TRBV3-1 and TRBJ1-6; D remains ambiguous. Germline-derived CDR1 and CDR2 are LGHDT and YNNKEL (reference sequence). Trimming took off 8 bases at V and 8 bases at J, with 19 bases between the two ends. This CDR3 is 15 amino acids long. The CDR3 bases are TGTGCCAGCGGCAAGTCCATTCGACCCGATTCACCCCTCCACTTT. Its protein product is CASGKSIRPDSPLHF.

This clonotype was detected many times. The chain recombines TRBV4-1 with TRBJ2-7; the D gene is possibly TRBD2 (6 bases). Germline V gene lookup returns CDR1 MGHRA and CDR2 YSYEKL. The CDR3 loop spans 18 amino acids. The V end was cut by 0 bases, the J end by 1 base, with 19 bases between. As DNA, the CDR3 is TGCGCCAGCAGCCAAGACCAGTCCGAGGACTACCTATCCTACGAGCAGTACTTC. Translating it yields CASSQDQSEDYLSYEQYF.

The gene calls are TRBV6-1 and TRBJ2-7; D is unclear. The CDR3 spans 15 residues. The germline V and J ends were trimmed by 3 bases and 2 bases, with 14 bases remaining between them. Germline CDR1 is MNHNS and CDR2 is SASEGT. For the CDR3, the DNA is TGTGCCAGCAGTGAGGACGGCACAGTTGCCTACGAGCAGTACTTC. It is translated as CASSEDGTVAYEQYF.

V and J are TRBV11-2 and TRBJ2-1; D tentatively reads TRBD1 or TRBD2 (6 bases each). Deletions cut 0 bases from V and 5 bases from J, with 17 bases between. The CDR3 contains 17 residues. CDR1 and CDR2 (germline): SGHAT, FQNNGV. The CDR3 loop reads CASSLDQLGGPNNEQFF. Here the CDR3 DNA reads TGTGCCAGCAGCTTAGATCAGCTTGGGGGGCCGAACAATGAGCAGTTCTTC.

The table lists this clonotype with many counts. CDR3 sequence reads: CASSQDFRDRGHEQYF. DNA of the CDR3: TGCGCCAGCAGCCAAGACTTCCGGGACAGGGGCCACGAGCAGTACTTC. The chain uses TRBV4-3 and TRBJ2-7, with 10 nucleotides matching TRBD1. The CDR3 totals 16 residues. V was pared by 0 bases and J by 5 bases, with 7 bases of the junction left unmatched. CDR1 and CDR2 from the germline V gene are LGHNA and YSLEER.

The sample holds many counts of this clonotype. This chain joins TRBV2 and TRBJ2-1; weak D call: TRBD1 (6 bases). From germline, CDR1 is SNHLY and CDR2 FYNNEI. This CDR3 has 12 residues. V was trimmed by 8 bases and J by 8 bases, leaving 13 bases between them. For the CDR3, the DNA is TGTGCCAGCTTGGTCAGGGGCGATGAGCAGTTCTTC. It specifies CASLVRGDEQFF.